This T cell receptor beta chain was documented in a study of blood T cells in healthy people across ages. Study details: There was about one barcoded beta molecule captured by template switching per two T cells. Regarding the study as a whole: Naive T cell percentage showed a strong correlation with the diversity of TCR beta.

Through a sample-barcoded 5' primer and a J-beta primer mix, a second PCR was run for roughly 6 to 12 cycles. All samples yielded 2.5 million or more CDR3-containing paired-end reads. TCRdb re-derived calls from the 5' RACE reads in MiXCR, one entry per CDR3 protein. The sample holds 1.4 million or so distinct CDR3 sequences, about 42% seen once. Investigators took about 10 milliliters of peripheral blood from every donor. About this clonotype: Antigen unknown.

The CDR3 length is 15 residues. Trimming removed 3 bases at V and 2 bases at J, with 13 bases between. Germline loops: CDR1 SGHRS, CDR2 YFSETQ. The clonotype originates from a woman aged 18-35 years in good health. The chain combines TRBV5-1 with TRBJ2-3; the D call may be TRBD1 or TRBD2 (6 bases each). Sequenced: blood. The CDR3 region is CASSWGDTYTDTQYF. DNA of the CDR3: TGCGCCAGCAGCTGGGGGGACACATACACAGATACGCAGTATTTT.